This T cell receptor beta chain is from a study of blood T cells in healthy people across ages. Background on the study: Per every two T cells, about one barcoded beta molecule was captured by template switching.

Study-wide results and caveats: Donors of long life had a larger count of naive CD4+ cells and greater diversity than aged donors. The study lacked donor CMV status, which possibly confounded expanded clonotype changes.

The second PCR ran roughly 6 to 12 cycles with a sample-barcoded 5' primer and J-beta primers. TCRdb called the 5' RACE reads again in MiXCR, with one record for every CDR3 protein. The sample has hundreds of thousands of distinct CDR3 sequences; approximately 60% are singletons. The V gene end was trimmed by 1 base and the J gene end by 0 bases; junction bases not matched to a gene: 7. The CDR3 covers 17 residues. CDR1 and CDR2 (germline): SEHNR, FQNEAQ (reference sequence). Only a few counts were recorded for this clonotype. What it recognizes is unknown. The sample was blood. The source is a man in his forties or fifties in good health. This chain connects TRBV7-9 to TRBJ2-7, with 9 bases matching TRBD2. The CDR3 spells CASSLGWASGNSYEQYF. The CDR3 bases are TGTGCCAGCAGCTTAGGCTGGGCTAGCGGGAACTCCTACGAGCAGTACTTC.